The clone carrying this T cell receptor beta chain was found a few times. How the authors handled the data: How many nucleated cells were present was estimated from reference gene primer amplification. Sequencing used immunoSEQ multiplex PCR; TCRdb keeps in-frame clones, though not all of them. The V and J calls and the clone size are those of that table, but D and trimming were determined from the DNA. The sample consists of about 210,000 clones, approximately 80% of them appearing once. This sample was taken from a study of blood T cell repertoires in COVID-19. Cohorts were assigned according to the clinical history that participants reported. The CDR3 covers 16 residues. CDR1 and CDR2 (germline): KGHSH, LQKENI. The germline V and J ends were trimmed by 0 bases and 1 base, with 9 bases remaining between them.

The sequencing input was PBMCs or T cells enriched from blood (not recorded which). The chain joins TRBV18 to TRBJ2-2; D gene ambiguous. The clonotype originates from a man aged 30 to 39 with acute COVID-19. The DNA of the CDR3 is TGTGCCAGCTCACCACCCGCGAACGGGAACACCGGGGAGCTGTTTTTT. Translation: CASSPPANGNTGELFF.